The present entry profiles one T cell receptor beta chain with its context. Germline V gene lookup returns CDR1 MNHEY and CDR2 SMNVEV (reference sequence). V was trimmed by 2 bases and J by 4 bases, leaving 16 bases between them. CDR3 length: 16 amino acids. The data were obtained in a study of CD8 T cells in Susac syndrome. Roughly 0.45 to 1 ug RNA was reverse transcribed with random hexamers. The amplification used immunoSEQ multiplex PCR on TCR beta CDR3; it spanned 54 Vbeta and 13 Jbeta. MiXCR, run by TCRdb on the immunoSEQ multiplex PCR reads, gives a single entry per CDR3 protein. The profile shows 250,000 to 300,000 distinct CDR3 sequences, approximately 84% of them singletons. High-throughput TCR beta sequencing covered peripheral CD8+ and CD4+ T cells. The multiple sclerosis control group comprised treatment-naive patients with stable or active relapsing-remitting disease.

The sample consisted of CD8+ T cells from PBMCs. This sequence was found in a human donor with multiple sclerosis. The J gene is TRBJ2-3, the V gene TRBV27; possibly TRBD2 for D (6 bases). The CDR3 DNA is TGTGCCAGCAGTTTAGTTTACCGGGAGAGAGCAGATACGCAGTATTTT. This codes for CASSLVYRERADTQYF.